Below, one TCR beta chain is given with its context. Its cognate antigen is unknown. This CDR3 is 13 amino acids long. V was clipped by 4 bases and J by 5 bases, with 11 bases between them. Per germline, CDR1 SGHAT and CDR2 FQNNGV. This entry comes from a study of T cell responses to AZD1222 COVID-19 vaccine. Generated by immunoSEQ multiplex PCR, the TCRdb table keeps only in-frame clones and is missing some. Of 150,000 to 200,000 clones listed, just over 85% were seen once; the top ten hold 11%. General study points: Targeting of unmutated variant regions was reportedly seen in nearly half of spike-specific TCRs. Clonal diversity was possibly underestimated, and the donors were mostly white British, with more females. Sampling that yielded the repertoires occurred only after the peak T cell response.

This sequence originates from an adult who received the AZD1222 COVID-19 vaccine. Sample: peripheral blood, taken 28 days after the second AZD1222 dose. The rearrangement uses TRBV11-2 and TRBJ1-2; D not resolved. CDR3 bases: TGTGCCAGCAGCTCCACGGGCCGGTATGGCTACACCTTC. It is translated as CASSSTGRYGYTF.